These 16 T cell receptor beta chains originate from one sample sequenced in a study of regulatory T cells in long-lasting Graves disease. Time point described: newly diagnosed GD, antithyroid drugs for less than 3 months. The authors made the TCR library using RNA they extracted from PBMCs. Building the TCR beta libraries relied on iRepertoire HTBI primers, and CDR3 regions underwent Arm-PCR. From the multiplex PCR reads, TCRdb called clonotypes with MiXCR, one entry per CDR3 protein. The table lists 350,000 to 450,000 distinct CDR3 sequences, approximately 15% of them singletons. These data were also filed under a second study, of T cells in Graves' hyperthyroidism and ophthalmopathy.

The sample consisted of peripheral blood mononuclear cells (PBMCs), taken at new diagnosis, from a patient treated with antithyroid drugs. All receptors come from a man aged 35-49 years with Graves disease.

This clonotype was observed a few times. This chain's CDR3 is CAISEESASGDTQYF. The CDR3 nucleotides are TGTGCCATCAGTGAGGAGTCCGCAAGCGGTGATACGCAGTATTTT. The chain combines TRBV10-3 with TRBJ2-3; D might be TRBD2 (5 bases). The CDR3 totals 15 residues. Germline CDR1 and CDR2: ENHRY and SYGVKD. Trimming took 2 bases from V and 6 from J, leaving 15 bases between them.

This clonotype was observed many times. The chain joins TRBV20-1 to TRBJ2-7; 9 bases align to TRBD2. The junction had 10 bases not matched to a gene; V was cut back by 7 bases and J by 3 bases. CDR1 and CDR2 (germline): DFQATT, SNEGSKA (reference sequence). CDR3 size: 14 residues. DNA for the CDR3: TGCAGTGTTAAGCGGGGGGCGCTCCTCTACGAGCAGTACTTC. It specifies CSVKRGALLYEQYF.

At least ten counts were recorded for this clonotype. The chain uses TRBV27 and TRBJ1-2; unclear D gene. The CDR3 runs to 12 residues. Trimming removed 11 bases at V and 4 bases at J, with 14 bases between. Germline V lookup: CDR1 MNHEY, CDR2 SMNVEV (reference sequence). In nucleotides, the CDR3 is TGTGCCGCTGGACTCCGGGGCTATGGCTACACCTTC. Amino acid sequence: CAAGLRGYGYTF.

This clonotype was observed at least ten times. The rearrangement links TRBV11-2 to TRBJ1-6; perhaps TRBD1 as D (5 bases). The germline CDR1 and CDR2 sequences are SGHAT and FQNNGV. This CDR3 has 14 amino acids. Trimming left V 1 base short and J 11 bases short, with 12 bases between. In DNA form, the CDR3 reads TGTGCCAGCAGCTTAGTTCCCGCGGGACCACCCCTCCACTTT. Its translation is CASSLVPAGPPLHF.

The chain is built from TRBV5-5 and TRBJ2-2; 7 bases map to TRBD1. Germline V CDR1 and CDR2: SGHKS, YYEKEE (reference sequence). This CDR3 is 13 amino acids long. Unmatched junction bases numbered 0, after V lost 1 base and J lost 6 bases. The CDR3 sequence is CASSLTGAGELFF. The CDR3 bases are TGTGCCAGCAGCTTGACAGGGGCCGGGGAGCTGTTTTTT.

This clonotype was observed many times. The chain combines TRBV7-8 with TRBJ2-7; TRBD2 aligns across 8 bases. The germline V gene encodes CDR1 SGHVS and CDR2 FQNEAQ. The trim removed 1 base at V and 3 bases at J, leaving 5 bases unmatched. This CDR3 comprises 15 residues. The CDR3 bases are TGTGCCAGCAGCTTAGTGGGTAGCGGGGTCTACGAGCAGTACTTC. It encodes CASSLVGSGVYEQYF.

This clonotype showed up many times. The chain joins TRBV28 to TRBJ2-5; D unclear. Per germline, CDR1 MDHEN and CDR2 SYDVKM. V was trimmed by 4 bases and J by 2 bases, leaving 5 bases between them. The CDR3 is made up of 12 amino acids. The CDR3 region is CASSSVQETQYF. CDR3 DNA sequence: TGTGCCAGCAGTTCCGTACAAGAGACCCAGTACTTC.

V and J are TRBV10-2 and TRBJ1-1; D not resolved. The CDR3 has 14 residues. Germline CDR1 WSHSY, CDR2 SAAADI. V lost 3 bases to trimming and J lost 0 bases, with 8 bases between them. The CDR3 DNA is TGCGCCAGCAGTGATTTCAACTTGAACACTGAAGCTTTCTTT. The encoded protein is CASSDFNLNTEAFF.

This clonotype was picked up many times. One junction end disagrees with the germline gene, perhaps due to a read error. The gene calls are TRBV10-3 and TRBJ2-5; D is undetermined. Germline V lookup: CDR1 ENHRY, CDR2 SYGVKD. The CDR3 covers 13 residues. For the CDR3, the DNA is TGTGCCACCAGTCCCCAGGAAGAAGAGACCCAGTACTTC. Residues: CATSPQEEETQYF.

This clonotype turned up a few times. J is TRBJ2-7 and V is TRBV28; 10 bases agree with TRBD1. The junction had 8 bases not matched to a gene; V was cut back by 6 bases and J by 0 bases. CDR1 and CDR2 (germline): MDHEN, SYDVKM. The CDR3 is made up of 16 amino acids. The CDR3 spells CASRTYGQGVSYEQYF. CDR3 DNA: TGTGCCAGCAGGACTTACGGACAGGGGGTCTCCTACGAGCAGTACTTC.

At least ten counts were recorded for this clonotype. V usage is TRBV7-9 and J usage is TRBJ2-1, with D perhaps given as TRBD1 or TRBD2 (5 bases each). Between the trimmed V and J ends, which lost 8 bases and 8 bases, there was a span of 25 bases. CDR1 SEHNR and CDR2 FQNEAQ come from the germline V gene (reference sequence). The length of the CDR3 is 16 residues. CDR3 residues: CASQPDWDPRLDEQFF. Written as DNA, the CDR3 is TGTGCCAGCCAACCTGATTGGGACCCTCGTCTCGATGAGCAGTTCTTC.

The chain recombines TRBV20-1 with TRBJ2-7, with 12 bases lining up with TRBD2. The trim removed 3 bases at V and 1 base at J, leaving 1 base unmatched. The CDR3 length is 14 residues. Germline CDR1 DFQATT, CDR2 SNEGSKA (reference sequence). CDR3 residues: CSASTSGRSYEQYF. CDR3 bases: TGCAGTGCTAGTACTAGCGGGAGGTCCTACGAGCAGTACTTC.

This clonotype has at least ten counts. This chain uses TRBV3-1 with TRBJ2-2; D remains unclear. Per germline, CDR1 LGHDT and CDR2 YNNKEL (reference sequence). Trimming took off 2 bases at V and 9 bases at J, with 4 bases between the two ends. This CDR3 is 11 amino acids long. CDR3: CASSQSRELFF. As DNA, the CDR3 is TGTGCCAGCAGCCAAAGCCGGGAGCTGTTTTTT. Full variable domain (remainder filled in from reference TRBV3-1 and TRBJ2-2): DTAVSQTPKYLVTQMGNDKSIKCEQNLGHDTMYWYKQDSKKFLKIMFSYNNKELIINETVPNRFSPKSPDKAHLNLHINSLELGDSAVYFCASSQSRELFFGEGSRLTVL.

V and J are TRBV9 and TRBJ1-6; TRBD1 agrees at 10 bases. There are 15 residues in the CDR3. Per the germline V gene, CDR1 is SGDLS and CDR2 is YYNGEE. J gave up 10 bases and V 0 bases, and 4 bases lay outside the gene matches. The CDR3 reads CASSVEGQGWSPLHF. The CDR3 nucleotides read TGTGCCAGCAGCGTAGAGGGACAGGGGTGGTCACCCCTCCACTTT.

This clonotype was picked up many times. The CDR3 region has the DNA TGCGCCAGCAGCCCCGGGACAATCAGCTCCTACGAGCAGTACTTC. Protein product: CASSPGTISSYEQYF. This sequence joins TRBV5-1 and TRBJ2-7; perhaps TRBD1 as D (6 bases). The CDR3 loop spans 15 amino acids. V was shortened by 4 bases and J by 0 bases, with 14 bases between the two germline ends. Germline assignment: CDR1 SGHRS and CDR2 YFSETQ.

This clonotype was observed at least ten times. V and J are TRBV9 and TRBJ2-7; 7 positions match TRBD2. The CDR3 spans 15 residues. The germline CDR1 and CDR2 sequences are SGDLS and YYNGEE. The V segment lost 1 base and the J segment 3 bases; nucleotides outside the gene matches: 7. CDR3 in DNA: TGTGCCAGCAGCGTACACGGGGGGTCCAACTACGAGCAGTACTTC. Its translation is CASSVHGGSNYEQYF.